This T cell receptor (beta chain) was identified during a study of a mutant IDH1 vaccine in newly diagnosed glioma. The sample's time point: week 5, during vaccination. It was 300 ug of mutant IDH1 20-mer peptide that made up each vaccine dose, given with topical imiquimod. Concerning this clone itself: The antigen remains unidentified.

Method: immunoSEQ multiplex PCR; TCRdb's copy keeps in-frame clones and lacks some. The table has roughly 39,000 clones, approximately 85% seen once; the top ten hold around 1.7%. Germline CDR1 reads SGDLS; CDR2 reads YYNGEE. This CDR3 spans 15 amino acids. V gave up 6 bases and J gave up 0 bases; unmatched junction bases: 5. The chain recombines TRBV9 with TRBJ1-4; the match to TRBD1 covers 7 bases. Sequencing used PBMCs, obtained from a glioma patient whose treatment included an IDH1 peptide vaccine. The TCR sequence derives from a man in his forties or fifties with glioma. This CDR3 is CASTRGGTTNEKLFF. CDR3 DNA sequence: TGTGCCAGCACCAGGGGGGGCACAACTAATGAAAAACTGTTTTTT.